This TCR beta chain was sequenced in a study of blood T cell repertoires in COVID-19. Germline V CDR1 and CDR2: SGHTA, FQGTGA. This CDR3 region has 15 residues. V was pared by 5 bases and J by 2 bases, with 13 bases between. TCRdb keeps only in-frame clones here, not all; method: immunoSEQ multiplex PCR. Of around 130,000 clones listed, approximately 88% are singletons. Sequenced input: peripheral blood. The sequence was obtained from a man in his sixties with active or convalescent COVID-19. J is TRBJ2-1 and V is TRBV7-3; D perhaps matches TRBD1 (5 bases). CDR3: CASSPTGNTYNEQFF. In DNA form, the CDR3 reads TGTGCCAGCAGCCCAACAGGAAATACCTACAATGAGCAGTTCTTC.